The present TCR beta chain was sequenced within a study of chemoradiotherapy in HPV16-positive cancers. Study-wide results and limits: During treatment, candidate HPV-specific clones and E7-related motifs expanded in tumor.

The V and J ends lost 6 bases and 1 base, in that order; junction bases with no gene match: 9. The CDR3 runs 16 residues. Germline V gene sequence: CDR1 MDHEN, CDR2 SYDVKM. To note about this clone: What it binds is unknown.

The table came from immunoSEQ multiplex PCR; TCRdb's copy has only in-frame clones and leaves some out. The table includes around 6,000 clones, 86% detected once. The chain carries TRBV28 and TRBJ2-5; 9 bases map to TRBD1. Source: tumor tissue, taken from a patient who underwent chemoradiotherapy. This sequence was found in a human donor with HPV-associated anogenital cancer. This chain's CDR3 is CASRTDRGGSQETQYF. CDR3 nucleotides: TGTGCCAGCAGGACGGACAGGGGCGGGAGCCAAGAGACCCAGTACTTC.